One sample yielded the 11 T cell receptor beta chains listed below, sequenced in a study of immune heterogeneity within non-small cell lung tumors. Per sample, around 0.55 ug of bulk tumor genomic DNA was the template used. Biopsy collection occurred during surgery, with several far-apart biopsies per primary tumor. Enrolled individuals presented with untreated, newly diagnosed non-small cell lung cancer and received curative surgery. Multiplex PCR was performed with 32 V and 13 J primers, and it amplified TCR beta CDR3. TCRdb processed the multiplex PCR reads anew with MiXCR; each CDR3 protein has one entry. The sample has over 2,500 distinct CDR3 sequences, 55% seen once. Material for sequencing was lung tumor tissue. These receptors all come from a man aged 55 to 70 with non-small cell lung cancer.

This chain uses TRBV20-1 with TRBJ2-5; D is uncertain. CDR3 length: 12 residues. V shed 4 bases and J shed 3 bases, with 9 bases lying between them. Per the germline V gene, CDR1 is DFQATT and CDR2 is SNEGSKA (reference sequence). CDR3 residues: CSAISWEETQYF. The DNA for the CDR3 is TGCAGTGCTATTTCGTGGGAAGAGACCCAGTACTTC.

The CDR3 region is CASTGTSVYNEQFF. CDR3 in DNA: TGTGCCAGCACCGGGACTAGCGTCTACAATGAGCAGTTCTTC. The rearrangement links TRBV6-1 to TRBJ2-1, with 10 bases lining up with TRBD2. Germline values: CDR1 MNHNS, CDR2 SASEGT. The ends lost 7 bases at V and 3 bases at J; junction bases unmatched: 3. The CDR3 consists of 14 residues.

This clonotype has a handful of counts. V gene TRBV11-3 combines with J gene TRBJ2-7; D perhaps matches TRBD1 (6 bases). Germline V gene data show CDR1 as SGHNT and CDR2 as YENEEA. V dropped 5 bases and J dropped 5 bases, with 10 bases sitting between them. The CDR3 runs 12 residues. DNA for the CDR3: TGTGCCAGCAGCCATAACAGGGACGAGCAGTACTTC. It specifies CASSHNRDEQYF.

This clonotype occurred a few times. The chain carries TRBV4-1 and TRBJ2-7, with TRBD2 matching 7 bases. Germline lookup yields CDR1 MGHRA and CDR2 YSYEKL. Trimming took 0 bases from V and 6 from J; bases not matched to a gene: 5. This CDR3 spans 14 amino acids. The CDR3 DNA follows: TGCGCCAGCAGCCAAGATTGGGCTAGCGGCGAGCAGTACTTC. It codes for CASSQDWASGEQYF.

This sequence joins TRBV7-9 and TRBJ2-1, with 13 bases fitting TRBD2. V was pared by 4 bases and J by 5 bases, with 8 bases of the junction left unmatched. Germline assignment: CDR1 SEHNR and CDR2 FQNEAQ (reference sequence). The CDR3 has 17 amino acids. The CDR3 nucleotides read TGTGCCAGCAGCTCGGACGCGGGGACTAGCGGGAACAATGAGCAGTTCTTC. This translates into CASSSDAGTSGNNEQFF. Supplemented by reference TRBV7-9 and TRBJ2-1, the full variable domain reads DTGVSQNPRHKITKRGQNVTFRCDPISEHNRLYWYRQTLGQGPEFLTYFQNEAQLEKSRLLSDRFSAERPKGSFSTLEIQRTEQGDSAMYLCASSSDAGTSGNNEQFFGPGTRLTVL.

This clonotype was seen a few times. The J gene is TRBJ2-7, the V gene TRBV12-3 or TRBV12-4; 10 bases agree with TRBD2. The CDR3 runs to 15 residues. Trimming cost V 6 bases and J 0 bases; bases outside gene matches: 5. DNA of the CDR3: TGTGCCAGCAGCCCTAGCGGGAGTTACTCCTACGAGCAGTACTTC. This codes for CASSPSGSYSYEQYF.

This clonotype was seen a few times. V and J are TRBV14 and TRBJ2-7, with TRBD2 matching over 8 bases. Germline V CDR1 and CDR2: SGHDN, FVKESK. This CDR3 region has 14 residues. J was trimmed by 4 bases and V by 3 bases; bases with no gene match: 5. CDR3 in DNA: TGTGCCAGCAGCCACTTAGCTAGCGGGTACGAGCAGTACTTC. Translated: CASSHLASGYEQYF.

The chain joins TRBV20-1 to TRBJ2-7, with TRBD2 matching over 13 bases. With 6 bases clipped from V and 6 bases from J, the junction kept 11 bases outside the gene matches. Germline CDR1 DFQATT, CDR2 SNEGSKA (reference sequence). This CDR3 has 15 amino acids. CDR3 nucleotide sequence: TGCAGTGCCCGGACTAGCGGGAGTTCGATTTTCGAGCAGTACTTC. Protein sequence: CSARTSGSSIFEQYF.

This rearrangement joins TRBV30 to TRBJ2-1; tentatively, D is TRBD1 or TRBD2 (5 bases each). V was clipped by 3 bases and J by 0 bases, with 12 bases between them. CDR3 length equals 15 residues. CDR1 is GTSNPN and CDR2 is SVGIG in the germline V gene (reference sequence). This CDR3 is CAWSSWGSSYNEQFF. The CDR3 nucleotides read TGTGCCTGGAGCTCCTGGGGGAGCTCCTACAATGAGCAGTTCTTC.

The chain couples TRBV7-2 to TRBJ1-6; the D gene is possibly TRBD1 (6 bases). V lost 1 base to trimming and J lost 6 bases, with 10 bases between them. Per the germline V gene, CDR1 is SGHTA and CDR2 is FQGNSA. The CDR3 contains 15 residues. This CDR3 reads CASSLGTESNSPLHF. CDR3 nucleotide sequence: TGTGCCAGCAGCTTAGGGACAGAAAGTAATTCACCCCTCCACTTT.

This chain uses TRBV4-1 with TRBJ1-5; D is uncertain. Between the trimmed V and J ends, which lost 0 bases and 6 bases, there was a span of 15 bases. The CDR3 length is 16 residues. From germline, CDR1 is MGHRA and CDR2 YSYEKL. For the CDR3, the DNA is TGCGCCAGCAGCCAAGAGGGCAGGTCGGGAGGTCAGCCCCAGCATTTT. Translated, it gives CASSQEGRSGGQPQHF.